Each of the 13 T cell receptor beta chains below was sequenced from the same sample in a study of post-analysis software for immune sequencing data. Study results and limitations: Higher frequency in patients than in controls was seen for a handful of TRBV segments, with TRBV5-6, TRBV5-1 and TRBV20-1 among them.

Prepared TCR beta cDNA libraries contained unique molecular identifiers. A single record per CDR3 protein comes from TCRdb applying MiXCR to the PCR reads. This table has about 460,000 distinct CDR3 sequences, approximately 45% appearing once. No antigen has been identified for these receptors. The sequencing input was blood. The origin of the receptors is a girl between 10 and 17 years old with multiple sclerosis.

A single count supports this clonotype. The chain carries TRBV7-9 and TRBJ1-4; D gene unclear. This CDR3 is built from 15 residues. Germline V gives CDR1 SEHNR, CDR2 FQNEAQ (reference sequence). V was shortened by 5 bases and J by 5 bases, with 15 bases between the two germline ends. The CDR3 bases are TGTGCCAGCAGCCCGGACCCGGCGGCGAATGAAAAACTGTTTTTT. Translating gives CASSPDPAANEKLFF.

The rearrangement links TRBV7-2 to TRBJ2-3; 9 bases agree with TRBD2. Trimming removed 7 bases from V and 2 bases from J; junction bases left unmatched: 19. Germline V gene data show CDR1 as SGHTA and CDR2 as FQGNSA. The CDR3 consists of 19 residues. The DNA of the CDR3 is TGTGCCAGCACCCCCCGACGGCTAGCGGGGAGAGAAGTCACAGATACGCAGTATTTT. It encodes CASTPRRLAGREVTDTQYF.

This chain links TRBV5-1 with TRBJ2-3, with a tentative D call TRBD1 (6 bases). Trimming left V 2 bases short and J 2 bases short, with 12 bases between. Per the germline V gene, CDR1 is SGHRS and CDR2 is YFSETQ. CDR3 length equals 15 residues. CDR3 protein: CASSFWAGDTDTQYF. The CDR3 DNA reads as TGCGCCAGCAGCTTCTGGGCAGGGGACACAGATACGCAGTATTTT.

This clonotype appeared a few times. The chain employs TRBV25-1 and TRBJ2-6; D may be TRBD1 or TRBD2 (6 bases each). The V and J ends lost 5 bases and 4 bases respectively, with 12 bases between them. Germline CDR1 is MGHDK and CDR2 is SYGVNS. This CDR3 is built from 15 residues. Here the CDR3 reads CASSIGGWGANVLTF. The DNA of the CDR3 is TGTGCCAGCAGTATCGGGGGCTGGGGGGCCAACGTCCTGACTTTC.

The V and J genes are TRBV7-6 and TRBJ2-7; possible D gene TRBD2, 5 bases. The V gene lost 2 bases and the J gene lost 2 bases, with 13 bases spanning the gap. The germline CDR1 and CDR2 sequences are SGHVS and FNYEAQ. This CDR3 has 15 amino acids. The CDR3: CASSLFPSGTYEQYF. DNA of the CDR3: TGTGCCAGCAGCTTATTTCCCAGCGGTACCTACGAGCAGTACTTC.

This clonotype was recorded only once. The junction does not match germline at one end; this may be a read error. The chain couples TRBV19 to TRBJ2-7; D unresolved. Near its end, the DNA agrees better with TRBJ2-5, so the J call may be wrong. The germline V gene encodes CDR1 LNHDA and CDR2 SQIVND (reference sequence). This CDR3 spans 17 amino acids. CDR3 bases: TGTGCCGGTAGTCGAGGTTTGGGAAAAAAGACCGAAGAGACCCAGTACTTC. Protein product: CAGSRGLGKKTEETQYF.

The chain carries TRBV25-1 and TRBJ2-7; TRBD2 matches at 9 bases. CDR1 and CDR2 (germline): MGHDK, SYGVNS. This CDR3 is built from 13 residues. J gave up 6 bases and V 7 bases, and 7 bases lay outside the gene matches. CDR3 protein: CASTRREGREQYF. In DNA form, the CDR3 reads TGTGCCAGCACCCGGCGGGAGGGCCGCGAGCAGTACTTC.

This CDR3 reads CSARPGTVGGGYTF. For the CDR3, the DNA is TGCAGTGCTAGACCAGGGACAGTCGGCGGCGGCTACACCTTC. The chain carries TRBV20-1 and TRBJ1-2, with 7 nucleotides matching TRBD1. CDR1 is DFQATT and CDR2 is SNEGSKA in the germline V gene (reference sequence). The junction had 11 bases not matched to a gene; V was cut back by 2 bases and J by 8 bases. CDR3 size: 14 residues.

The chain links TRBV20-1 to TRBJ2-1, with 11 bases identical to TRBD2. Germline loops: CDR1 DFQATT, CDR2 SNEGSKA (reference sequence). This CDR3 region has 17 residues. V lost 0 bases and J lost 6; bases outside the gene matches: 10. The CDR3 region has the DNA TGCAGTGCTAGAGATAGGCTAGCGGGAGGAATAGTCAATGAGCAGTTCTTC. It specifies CSARDRLAGGIVNEQFF.

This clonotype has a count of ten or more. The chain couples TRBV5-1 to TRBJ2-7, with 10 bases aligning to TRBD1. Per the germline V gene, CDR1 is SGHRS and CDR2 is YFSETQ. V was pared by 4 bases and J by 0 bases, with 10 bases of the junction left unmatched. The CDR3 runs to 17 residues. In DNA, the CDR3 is TGCGCCAGCAGCCATGGGGGACAGGGGAGAAGCTCCTACGAGCAGTACTTC. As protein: CASSHGGQGRSSYEQYF.

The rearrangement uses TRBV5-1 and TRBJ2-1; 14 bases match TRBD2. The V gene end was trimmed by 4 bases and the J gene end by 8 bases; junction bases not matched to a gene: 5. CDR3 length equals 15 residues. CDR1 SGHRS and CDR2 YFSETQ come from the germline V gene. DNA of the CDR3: TGCGCCAGCAGCACGGGGACTAGCGGGGGAGATGAGCAGTTCTTC. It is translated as CASSTGTSGGDEQFF. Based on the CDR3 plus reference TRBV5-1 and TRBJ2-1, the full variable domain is KAGVTQTPRYLIKTRGQQVTLSCSPISGHRSVSWYQQTPGQGLQFLFEYFSETQRNKGNFPGRFSGRQFSNSRSEMNVSTLELGDSALYLCASSTGTSGGDEQFFGPGTRLTVL.

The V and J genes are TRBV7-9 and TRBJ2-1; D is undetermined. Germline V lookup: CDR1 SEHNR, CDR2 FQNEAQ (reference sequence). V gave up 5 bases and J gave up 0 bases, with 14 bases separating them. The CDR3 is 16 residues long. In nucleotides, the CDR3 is TGTGCCAGCAGCCCGCTATCCTACAACTCCTACAATGAGCAGTTCTTC. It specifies CASSPLSYNSYNEQFF.

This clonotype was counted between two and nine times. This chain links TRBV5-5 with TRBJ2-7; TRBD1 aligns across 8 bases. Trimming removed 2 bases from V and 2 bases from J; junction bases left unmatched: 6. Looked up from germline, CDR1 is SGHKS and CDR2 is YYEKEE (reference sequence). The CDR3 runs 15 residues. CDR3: CASSLTPGQAYEQYF. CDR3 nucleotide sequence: TGTGCCAGCAGCTTAACCCCGGGACAGGCCTACGAGCAGTACTTC.